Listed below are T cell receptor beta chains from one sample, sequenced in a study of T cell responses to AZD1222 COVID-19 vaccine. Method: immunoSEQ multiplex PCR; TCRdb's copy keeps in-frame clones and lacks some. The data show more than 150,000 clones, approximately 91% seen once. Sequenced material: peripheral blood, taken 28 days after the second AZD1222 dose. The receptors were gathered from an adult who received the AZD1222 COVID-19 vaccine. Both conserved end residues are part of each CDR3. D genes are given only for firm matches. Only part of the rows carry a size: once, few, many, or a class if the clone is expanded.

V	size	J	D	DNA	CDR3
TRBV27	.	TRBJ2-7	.	TGTGCCAGCCCTAAGGGGCTAGGGGGATATGACGAGCAGTACTTC	CASPKGLGGYDEQYF
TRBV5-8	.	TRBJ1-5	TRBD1	TGTGCCAGCAGCTTGGGGACAGGGTCTGGCAATCAGCCCCAGCATTTT	CASSLGTGSGNQPQHF
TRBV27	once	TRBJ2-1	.	TGTGCCAGCAGTTTGGCTGGATTTCTCCCGTACAATGAGCAGTTCTTC	CASSLAGFLPYNEQFF
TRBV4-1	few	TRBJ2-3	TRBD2	TGCGCCAGCAGCCGTAACGCGGGGGGCACAGATACGCAGTATTTT	CASSRNAGGTDTQYF
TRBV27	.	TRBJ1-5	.	TGTGCCAGCAGTTCCTTCGGAGGGCGTGGGCAGCCCCAGCATTTT	CASSSFGGRGQPQHF
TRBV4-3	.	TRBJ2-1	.	TGCGCCAGCAGCCAAATCTCCCTACGGAATGAGCAGTTCTTC	CASSQISLRNEQFF
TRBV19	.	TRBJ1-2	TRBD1	TGTGCCAGTGGACAGGGCCTCCTTTATGGCTACACCTTC	CASGQGLLYGYTF
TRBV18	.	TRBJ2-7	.	TGTGCCAGCTCACCTTACCAAGGAGAAGGCGAGCAGTACTTC	CASSPYQGEGEQYF
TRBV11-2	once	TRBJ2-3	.	TGTGCCAGCAGCTTAGAGCCTAGCACGGATACGCAGTATTTT	CASSLEPSTDTQYF
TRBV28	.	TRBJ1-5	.	TGTGCCAGCAGTGATTTGAGGAATCAGCCCCAGCATTTT	CASSDLRNQPQHF
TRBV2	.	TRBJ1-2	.	TGTGCCAGCAGTGGGGTTGGTGGGGACTGGAGTGGCTACACCTTC	CASSGVGGDWSGYTF
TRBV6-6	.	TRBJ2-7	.	TGTGCCAGCAGTTATAACCAACTCTCCTACGAGCAGTACTTC	CASSYNQLSYEQYF
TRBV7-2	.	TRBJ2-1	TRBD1	TGTGCCAGCAGCTTAACCACAGGGGGTGAGCAGTTCTTC	CASSLTTGGEQFF